This entry describes one T cell receptor (beta chain). The antigen remains undetermined. Germline V gene sequence: CDR1 SGHTA, CDR2 FQGNSA. The length of the CDR3 is 16 residues. The ends were cut back, 1 base at V and 3 bases at J, with 13 bases in the middle. This entry is derived from a study of a mutant IDH1 vaccine in newly diagnosed glioma. As to time point: week 23, last vaccination. Doses comprised 300 ug of mutant IDH1 20-mer peptide each, plus topical imiquimod. Method: immunoSEQ multiplex PCR; TCRdb's copy keeps in-frame clones and lacks some. The table shows 50,000 to 65,000 clones, with around 87% occurring only once.

This TCR derives from a man aged 35 to 55 with glioma. Sequenced here: PBMCs, sampled from a glioma patient whose treatment included an IDH1 peptide vaccine. This rearrangement joins TRBV7-2 to TRBJ2-1; D is uncertain. DNA of the CDR3: TGTGCCAGCAGCTTAGTTCAAGGGCTAGTCTACAATGAGCAGTTCTTC. This codes for CASSLVQGLVYNEQFF.